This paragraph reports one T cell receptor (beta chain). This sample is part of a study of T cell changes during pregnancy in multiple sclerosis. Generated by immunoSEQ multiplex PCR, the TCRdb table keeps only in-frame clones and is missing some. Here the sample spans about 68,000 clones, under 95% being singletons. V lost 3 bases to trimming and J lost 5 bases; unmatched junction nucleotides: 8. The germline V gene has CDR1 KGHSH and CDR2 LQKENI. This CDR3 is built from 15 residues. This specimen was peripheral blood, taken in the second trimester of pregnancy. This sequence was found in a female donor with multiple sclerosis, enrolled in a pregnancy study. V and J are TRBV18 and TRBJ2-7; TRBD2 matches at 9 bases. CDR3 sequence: CASSPVAGVGNEQYF. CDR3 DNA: TGTGCCAGCTCACCCGTAGCGGGGGTTGGAAACGAGCAGTACTTC.